The TCR beta chain under discussion was sequenced for a study of patients and donors after allogeneic stem cell transplantation. V dropped 1 base and J dropped 5 bases, with 11 bases sitting between them. Germline V gene sequence: CDR1 SGHTA, CDR2 FQGTGA. This CDR3 is built from 14 residues. TCRdb processed the RT-PCR reads anew with MiXCR; each CDR3 protein has one entry. This table has about 110,000 distinct CDR3 sequences, around 33% appearing once. Only a few counts were recorded for this clonotype. The sample was blood, either unsorted or a sorted T cell fraction (not recorded which). The genes are TRBV7-3 and TRBJ1-1, with D perhaps matching TRBD1 (5 bases). This clonotype was obtained from a human donor who was either an allogeneic HSCT recipient or a stem cell or donor lymphocyte infusion donor (not recorded which). It is not recorded whose cells these are; they may come from a transplant donor. The CDR3 loop reads CASSLMGESTEAFF. CDR3 sequence (DNA): TGTGCCAGCAGCTTAATGGGGGAATCTACTGAAGCTTTCTTT.